This T cell receptor beta chain was recovered during a study of early T cells in non-severe SARS-CoV-2 infection (TCRdb year 2021). About the study as a whole: Bulk RNA from unsorted whole blood was used for TCR sequencing, so alpha and beta chains could not be paired. What the study reported, not specific to this receptor: VDJdb matching was skewed toward anti-spike CD8 responses and likely underestimated virus-specific expansions by missing private and CD4 specificities.

From a lookup of the germline V gene, CDR1 and CDR2 are MGHRA and YSYEKL. V and J are truncated by 0 bases and 12 bases respectively, leaving an intervening sequence of 18 bases. The CDR3 numbers 16 residues from cysteine through phenylalanine. The sequence is cut down to CDR3 DNA, 48 bases in frame from base 1. Libraries were built with 5' RACE. The instrument given in TCRdb is NextSeq 500. To correct for sequencing error and PCR bias, the TCR library protocol tagged individual cDNA molecules with unique molecular identifiers. TCR alpha and beta chains were both sequenced, and the abundances of alpha and beta sequences in each sample were closely correlated with each other. Under the source paper's analysis protocol: Decombinator V4 was used to annotate TCR sequences for V gene, J gene and CDR3. TCRs were defined as expanded if a significant change between any two time points was detected under a Poisson model with p below 0.0001. TCR abundances were normalised to the total number of TCRs sequenced per sample and were expressed as counts per million. MAIT TCRs were defined by TRAV1-2 paired with TRAJ12, TRAJ20 or TRAJ33, and iNKT TCRs by TRAV10 paired with TRAJ18. VDJdb, accessed 1 November 2021, was searched for CMV, EBV and SARS-CoV-2 annotated TCRs, with TCRs annotated for multiple antigens excluded. TCRdb reanalyzed the raw reads on its own, using fastp at Q25 for trimming and MiXCR for clone calling, and kept in-frame beta chains. Each CDR3 protein appears once, grouped with its most common genes and DNA. TCRdb's processing, not the authors', yielded these V and J calls. In all, the sample holds roughly 100,000 distinct CDR3 sequences, and 13% of those were seen once. The ten most abundant clones make up 2% to 2.5% of the sample.

The study was a case-control design nested within a healthcare worker cohort in London, UK, with weekly nasopharyngeal swab PCR tests and blood sampling. Between 23 and 31 March 2020, the week of the UK lockdown, healthcare workers were enrolled and then followed up weekly for as long as 16 weeks. As to this clonotype: The specificity of this receptor is unknown. Per-base qualities were not stored, and no clone one base away is much larger.

The material sequenced was whole blood. The chain links TRBV4-1 with TRBJ1-6; no D segment can be confidently identified. The sequence came from an adult who was a healthcare worker with PCR-confirmed SARS-CoV-2 infection or an uninfected control (not recorded which). Read as DNA, the sequence is TGCGCCAGCAGCCAAGAAGTCACTCTCGGACGGGGACCCCTCCACTTT. The encoded protein is CASSQEVTLGRGPLHF.